The 21 T cell receptor beta chains below were found in one sample sequenced in a study of response to subunit inactivated influenza vaccine. TCRdb used MiXCR to reprocess the RT-PCR reads, holding one entry per CDR3 protein. Of some 850,000 distinct CDR3 sequences in the sample, around 20% were seen once. The sample consisted of PBMCs from blood, taken 5 days after vaccination. The receptors were gathered from a man over 45 who received an inactivated influenza vaccine.

The table lists this clonotype with a few counts. The genes are TRBV4-1 and TRBJ1-6; TRBD1 agrees at 8 bases. The CDR3 is made up of 15 amino acids. The V gene's germline CDR1 is MGHRA and CDR2 YSYEKL. The ends lost 4 bases at V and 9 bases at J; junction bases unmatched: 8. CDR3 sequence (DNA): TGCGCCAGCAGCCGAATGACAGGGGCGACTTCACCCCTCCACTTT. It translates to CASSRMTGATSPLHF.

This clonotype was found a few times. The chain carries TRBV12-3 or TRBV12-4 and TRBJ1-1, with D hard to call. The V end was cut by 2 bases, the J end by 1 base, with 5 bases between. There are 13 residues in the CDR3. The CDR3 protein is CASSLSANTEAFF. The CDR3 coding sequence is TGTGCCAGCAGTTTATCCGCGAACACTGAAGCTTTCTTT.

The sample holds a few counts of this clonotype. Here the CDR3 DNA reads TGCAGTGCAACAGTAGCGGGAGGTTACAATGAGCAGTTCTTC. It translates to CSATVAGGYNEQFF. The chain is built from TRBV20-1 and TRBJ2-1; 10 bases match TRBD2. This CDR3 region has 14 residues. Trimming at V came to 6 bases and at J to 4 bases, leaving 6 bases not matched to a gene. Germline-derived CDR1 and CDR2 are DFQATT and SNEGSKA (reference sequence).

The chain has TRBV7-2 and TRBJ2-6, with TRBD1 identical over 10 bases. Germline V gene sequence: CDR1 SGHTA, CDR2 FQGNSA. With 5 bases clipped from V and 12 bases from J, the junction kept 7 bases outside the gene matches. The CDR3 is 14 residues long. CDR3: CASSREGQGLVLTF. CDR3 in DNA: TGTGCCAGCAGCCGAGAGGGACAGGGGCTCGTCCTGACTTTC.

This clonotype was recorded many times. The genes are TRBV10-3 and TRBJ2-3, with D tentatively TRBD2 (6 bases). The CDR3 loop spans 15 amino acids. The V and J ends lost 2 bases and 6 bases respectively, with 15 bases between them. CDR1 and CDR2 (germline): ENHRY, SYGVKD. CDR3 protein: CAISEGRRESDTQYF. The CDR3 nucleotides read TGTGCCATCAGTGAGGGTAGGAGGGAGTCTGATACGCAGTATTTT.

V is TRBV20-1 and J is TRBJ2-7, with D possibly matching TRBD1 (5 bases). Germline-derived CDR1 and CDR2 are DFQATT and SNEGSKA (reference sequence). CDR3 length: 15 amino acids. V gave up 5 bases and J gave up 0 bases, with 17 bases separating them. In DNA form, the CDR3 reads TGCAGTGCTCTCGACCTGACAGTCAGCTCCTACGAGCAGTACTTC. Amino acid sequence: CSALDLTVSSYEQYF.

The genes are TRBV4-1 and TRBJ1-6; 7 positions match TRBD1. V shed 3 bases, J shed 7 bases, and the junction held 6 bases outside the gene matches. CDR1 is MGHRA and CDR2 is YSYEKL in the germline V gene. The CDR3 contains 15 residues. The CDR3 loop is CASSHNRGLNSPLHF. CDR3 bases: TGCGCCAGCAGCCACAACAGGGGACTAAATTCACCCCTCCACTTT.

The chain recombines TRBV14 with TRBJ2-1; D not resolved. This CDR3 region has 14 residues. Trimming cost V 6 bases and J 6 bases, with 15 bases left between them. Germline loops: CDR1 SGHDN, CDR2 FVKESK. CDR3 in amino acids: CASSPYARTNEQFF. The CDR3 coding sequence is TGTGCCAGCAGTCCCTACGCTCGGACCAATGAGCAGTTCTTC.

The CDR3 reads CASSRRRDGYTF. In DNA form, the CDR3 reads TGTGCCAGTTCGCGACGTAGGGACGGCTACACCTTC. The chain employs TRBV2 and TRBJ1-2; D might be TRBD1 (5 bases). V was cut by 9 bases and J by 8 bases, with 16 bases left in between. From germline, CDR1 is SNHLY and CDR2 FYNNEI. CDR3 size: 12 residues.

There are many counts of this clonotype. The chain recombines TRBV5-1 with TRBJ2-4; 11 bases line up with TRBD2. With V trimmed by 4 bases and J by 2 bases, 2 bases remained unmatched. The CDR3 totals 15 residues. Germline CDR1 SGHRS, CDR2 YFSETQ. The CDR3 DNA is TGCGCCAGCAGCCTAGCGGGGGGAACCAAAAACATTCAGTACTTC. Translated, it gives CASSLAGGTKNIQYF. Supplemented by reference TRBV5-1 and TRBJ2-4, the full variable domain reads KAGVTQTPRYLIKTRGQQVTLSCSPISGHRSVSWYQQTPGQGLQFLFEYFSETQRNKGNFPGRFSGRQFSNSRSEMNVSTLELGDSALYLCASSLAGGTKNIQYFGAGTRLSVL.

The CDR3 sequence is CASSFTAALSYNEQFF. The CDR3 DNA sequence: TGCGCCAGCAGCTTTACAGCCGCGCTATCCTACAATGAGCAGTTCTTC. This chain links TRBV5-1 with TRBJ2-1; D is unresolved. Germline CDR1 is SGHRS and CDR2 is YFSETQ. Trimming pared 2 bases from V and 1 base from J, leaving 13 bases between. The CDR3 has 16 amino acids. The complete variable domain, with remaining parts taken from reference TRBV5-1 and TRBJ2-1, reads KAGVTQTPRYLIKTRGQQVTLSCSPISGHRSVSWYQQTPGQGLQFLFEYFSETQRNKGNFPGRFSGRQFSNSRSEMNVSTLELGDSALYLCASSFTAALSYNEQFFGPGTRLTVL.

This clonotype was counted only a few times. The rearrangement links TRBV5-4 to TRBJ2-1; 9 bases align to TRBD1. The germline V gene has CDR1 SGHNT and CDR2 YYREEE (reference sequence). This CDR3 comprises 14 residues. The J segment lost 5 bases and the V segment lost 6 bases, leaving 6 bases of the junction unmatched. Here the CDR3 reads CASTAGTGNNEQFF. In nucleotides, the CDR3 is TGTGCCAGCACCGCCGGGACAGGGAACAATGAGCAGTTCTTC.

The sample holds a few counts of this clonotype. The chain uses TRBV7-2 and TRBJ2-5, with D uncertain. Germline V gives CDR1 SGHTA, CDR2 FQGNSA. CDR3 length: 15 residues. Trimming cost V 5 bases and J 4 bases, with 17 bases left between them. The CDR3 nucleotides are TGTGCCAGCAGCCCTATGAAAGCCCGCGGAGAGACCCAGTACTTC. Translated, it gives CASSPMKARGETQYF.

V is TRBV5-1 and J is TRBJ1-1, with 8 bases matching TRBD1. The CDR3 spans 17 residues. Germline V CDR1 and CDR2: SGHRS, YFSETQ. V lost 4 bases, J lost 0 bases, and 11 bases stayed unmatched. Here the CDR3 DNA reads TGCGCCAGCAGCACACAGGGGGGTGAGGTCGTGAACACTGAAGCTTTCTTT. Translation: CASSTQGGEVVNTEAFF. The full variable domain, rest sourced from reference TRBV5-1 and TRBJ1-1, is KAGVTQTPRYLIKTRGQQVTLSCSPISGHRSVSWYQQTPGQGLQFLFEYFSETQRNKGNFPGRFSGRQFSNSRSEMNVSTLELGDSALYLCASSTQGGEVVNTEAFFGQGTRLTVV.

V is TRBV28 and J is TRBJ1-6, with 7 bases matching TRBD1. The V segment lost 6 bases and the J segment 7 bases; nucleotides outside the gene matches: 9. In germline, CDR1 is MDHEN, CDR2 SYDVKM. This CDR3 contains 15 residues. Here the CDR3 reads CASSRRTGRNSPLHF. The CDR3 DNA reads TGTGCCAGCAGCCGGAGGACAGGACGCAATTCACCCCTCCACTTT.

This chain uses TRBV18 with TRBJ2-5; D is ambiguous. The V end was cut by 0 bases, the J end by 0 bases, with 8 bases between. CDR3 size: 15 residues. Germline V CDR1 and CDR2: KGHSH, LQKENI. Written as DNA, the CDR3 is TGTGCCAGCTCACCACCGGTGGGCTACCAAGAGACCCAGTACTTC. Its protein is CASSPPVGYQETQYF. Full variable domain (remainder filled in from reference TRBV18 and TRBJ2-5): NAGVMQNPRHLVRRRGQEARLRCSPMKGHSHVYWYRQLPEEGLKFMVYLQKENIIDESGMPKERFSAEFPKEGPSILRIQQVVRGDSAAYFCASSPPVGYQETQYFGPGTRLLVL.

This clonotype appeared a few times. This chain connects TRBV6-4 to TRBJ2-6; no reliable D call. This CDR3 spans 15 amino acids. Germline CDR1 and CDR2: MRHNA and SNTAGT. Between the trimmed V and J ends, which lost 7 bases and 0 bases, there was a span of 10 bases. CDR3 region: CASKLEYSGANVLTF. CDR3 nucleotide sequence: TGTGCCAGCAAACTGGAGTACTCTGGGGCCAACGTCCTGACTTTC.

This chain uses TRBV5-1 with TRBJ2-7; D unresolved. The CDR3 runs 13 residues. Germline V lookup: CDR1 SGHRS, CDR2 YFSETQ. Trimming pared 0 bases from V and 11 bases from J, leaving 15 bases between. The CDR3 reads CASSLGLDPMKYF. CDR3 bases: TGCGCCAGCAGCTTGGGACTGGACCCGATGAAGTACTTC.

The chain is built from TRBV20-1 and TRBJ1-1; D gene uncertain. Trimming removed 3 bases from V and 11 bases from J, with 19 bases in between. The CDR3 runs to 13 residues. CDR1 DFQATT and CDR2 SNEGSKA come from the germline V gene (reference sequence). The CDR3 region is CSARPPGERSAFF. The CDR3, as DNA: TGCAGTGCTAGGCCACCGGGAGAAAGGTCGGCTTTCTTT.

This clonotype was observed a handful of times. This rearrangement joins TRBV6-2 or TRBV6-3 to TRBJ2-1; 10 bases are a match to TRBD2. J was trimmed by 9 bases and V by 2 bases; bases with no gene match: 7. The V gene's germline CDR1 is MNHEY and CDR2 SVGEGT. This CDR3 spans 15 amino acids. The CDR3 loop is CASSYALAGAGEQFF. The CDR3 nucleotides are TGTGCCAGCAGTTACGCGCTAGCGGGAGCGGGTGAGCAGTTCTTC.

There are a few counts of this clonotype. This chain connects TRBV7-8 to TRBJ2-7; perhaps TRBD1 as D (6 bases). The CDR3 totals 15 residues. V lost 3 bases, J lost 3 bases, and 15 bases lay in between. Germline V CDR1 and CDR2: SGHVS, FQNEAQ. The CDR3 here is CASSFGRGGYYEQYF. The CDR3 nucleotides read TGTGCCAGCAGCTTTGGCAGGGGTGGTTACTACGAGCAGTACTTC. Based on the CDR3 plus reference TRBV7-8 and TRBJ2-7, the full variable domain is GAGVSQSPRYKVAKRGQDVALRCDPISGHVSLFWYQQALGQGPEFLTYFQNEAQLDKSGLPSDRFFAERPEGSVSTLKIQRTQQEDSAVYLCASSFGRGGYYEQYFGPGTRLTVT.